The TCR beta chain under discussion was sequenced for a study of cytomegalovirus exposure and HLA in healthy donors. It was with 60 Vbeta and 13 Jbeta primers that the PCR ran. Method: immunoSEQ multiplex PCR; TCRdb's copy keeps in-frame clones and lacks some. The table records about 190,000 clones, 65% to 85% of them present only once. Study observations and caveats: With further analysis later on, most CMV-associated TCR beta chains appeared HLA-restricted. Roughly uniform sequencing depth across donors was assumed, possibly incorrectly.

The germline V gene encodes CDR1 KGHSH and CDR2 LQKENI. CDR3 length equals 14 residues. With 3 bases clipped from V and 2 bases from J, the junction kept 1 base outside the gene matches. Worth noting for this clone: Its antigen is currently unknown.

This chain uses TRBV18 with TRBJ1-2, with 9 bases lining up with TRBD1. Source material: PBMCs. This TCR derives from a male donor in good health and CMV-seronegative. The DNA for the CDR3 is TGTGCCAGCTCACCCGGACAGGGGAACTATGGCTACACCTTC. It codes for CASSPGQGNYGYTF.